The 16 T cell receptor beta chains reported below all come from one sample, sequenced in a study of T cells in Graves' hyperthyroidism and ophthalmopathy. TCR beta CDR3 regions were amplified from RNA. TCR CDR3 underwent first-round RT-PCR with the HTBI primer set. Via MiXCR, TCRdb re-called the multiplex PCR reads, giving one row per CDR3 protein. Among 250,000 or so distinct CDR3 sequences listed, around 15% were seen once. Sequencing was done on a sample of blood. The receptors come from a woman in her forties or fifties with Graves' hyperthyroidism that later progressed to Graves' ophthalmopathy.

This clonotype appeared many times. V and J are TRBV30 and TRBJ1-4; possibly TRBD1 for D (5 bases). In germline, CDR1 is GTSNPN, CDR2 SVGIG (reference sequence). The CDR3 sequence is 15 residues long. With 2 bases removed from V and 3 bases from J, the gap between germline ends came to 13 bases. This chain's CDR3 is CAWSTGRVANEKLFF. DNA for the CDR3: TGTGCCTGGAGTACCGGCAGGGTAGCTAATGAAAAACTGTTTTTT.

In regard to this clonotype: One end of the junction fails to match germline, which may point to a read error. The gene calls are TRBV5-1 and TRBJ1-1, with 8 bases aligning to TRBD1. The germline V gene has CDR1 SGHRS and CDR2 YFSETQ. This CDR3 spans 15 amino acids. The CDR3, as DNA: TGCGCCAGCAGCCACGAGACAGGGGAGAGCTCTGAAGCTATCTTT. Translating gives CASSHETGESSEAIF. Variable domain in full (rest from reference TRBV5-1 and TRBJ1-1): KAGVTQTPRYLIKTRGQQVTLSCSPISGHRSVSWYQQTPGQGLQFLFEYFSETQRNKGNFPGRFSGRQFSNSRSEMNVSTLELGDSALYLCASSHETGESSEAIFGQGTRLTVV.

V usage is TRBV6-1 and J usage is TRBJ1-1; tentative D call: TRBD1 (5 bases). Per germline, CDR1 MNHNS and CDR2 SASEGT. This CDR3 has 13 residues. The V gene lost 8 bases and the J gene lost 8 bases, with 18 bases spanning the gap. As DNA, the CDR3 is TGTGCCAGCCTTGACCCAGGGAACTCCGAAGCTTTCTTT. This gives the protein CASLDPGNSEAFF.

This clonotype was seen many times. The CDR3 DNA sequence: TGTGCCAGCAAGGCGGGAAGGGGACAGTATAGCAATCAGCCCCAGCATTTT. Its protein product is CASKAGRGQYSNQPQHF. The rearrangement links TRBV6-1 to TRBJ1-5; TRBD1 agrees at 7 bases. V lost 7 bases to trimming and J lost 0 bases; unmatched junction nucleotides: 12. The germline gives CDR1 MNHNS, CDR2 SASEGT. CDR3 length equals 17 residues.

The sample holds a few counts of this clonotype. This chain uses TRBV28 with TRBJ2-7; D ambiguous. Trimming removed 2 bases at V and 1 base at J, with 3 bases between. CDR3 length: 12 residues. The V gene's germline CDR1 is MDHEN and CDR2 SYDVKM. The chain's CDR3 is CASSLQSYEQYF. CDR3 DNA sequence: TGTGCCAGCAGTTTACAGTCCTACGAGCAGTACTTC.

In its sample, this clonotype was seen a few times. Since a much larger clone is just one base distant, this may be a read error. J is TRBJ2-3 and V is TRBV11-2, with TRBD1 matching 7 bases. The CDR3 is 19 amino acids. Germline loops: CDR1 SGHAT, CDR2 FQNNGV. Trimming took 6 bases from V and 0 from J; bases not matched to a gene: 18. The CDR3 region is CASRDRDRRTPTSTDTQYF. In DNA, the CDR3 is TGTGCCAGCAGAGACCGGGACAGACGTACTCCAACTAGCACAGATACGCAGTATTTT.

This clonotype occurred many times. The chain recombines TRBV29-1 with TRBJ1-2; D unresolved. The CDR3 covers 12 residues. Germline V lookup: CDR1 SQVTM, CDR2 ANQGSEA. Trimming took 0 bases from V and 8 from J, leaving 10 bases between them. The CDR3 region is CSVEDAKRGYTF. Written as DNA, the CDR3 is TGCAGCGTTGAAGACGCCAAAAGAGGCTACACCTTC.

This clonotype was counted ten times or more. The V gene is TRBV5-5, the J gene TRBJ2-1, with TRBD2 identical over 9 bases. The CDR3 length is 14 residues. V gave up 2 bases and J gave up 6 bases; unmatched junction bases: 3. Germline loops: CDR1 SGHKS, CDR2 YYEKEE (reference sequence). As DNA, the CDR3 is TGTGCCAGCAGCTTCGGCGGGAGGGGCAATGAGCAGTTCTTC. Amino acids: CASSFGGRGNEQFF.

The chain couples TRBV7-9 to TRBJ1-1, with D perhaps matching TRBD1 (5 bases). The CDR3 covers 16 residues. Germline V gene data show CDR1 as SEHNR and CDR2 as FQNEAQ (reference sequence). Trimming removed 5 bases at V and 1 base at J, with 17 bases between. The CDR3 protein is CASSPKLNGQNTEAFF. For the CDR3, the DNA is TGTGCCAGCAGCCCCAAATTAAATGGACAGAACACTGAAGCTTTCTTT.

This clonotype showed up many times. This chain joins TRBV30 and TRBJ2-3; perhaps D is TRBD1 or TRBD2 (5 bases each). The germline V and J ends were trimmed by 5 bases and 3 bases, with 12 bases remaining between them. The germline gives CDR1 GTSNPN, CDR2 SVGIG (reference sequence). The CDR3 runs to 13 residues. The CDR3 is CAWAGTTTDTQYF. The CDR3 region has the DNA TGTGCCTGGGCCGGGACCACAACAGATACGCAGTATTTT.

This clonotype was observed many times. V and J are TRBV20-1 and TRBJ1-1; no clear D. This CDR3 has 16 residues. The germline V gene encodes CDR1 DFQATT and CDR2 SNEGSKA (reference sequence). V was pared by 0 bases and J by 1 base, with 15 bases between. CDR3 residues: CSARDPRATSNTEAFF. In DNA form, the CDR3 reads TGCAGTGCTAGAGATCCCCGGGCAACTTCGAACACTGAAGCTTTCTTT.

The chain combines TRBV19 with TRBJ2-7; D is unresolved. The CDR3 is 12 residues long. Between the trimmed V and J ends, which lost 2 bases and 5 bases, there was a span of 7 bases. The germline gives CDR1 LNHDA, CDR2 SQIVND (reference sequence). The DNA of the CDR3 is TGTGCCAGTAGTATAAGGCCCCACGAGCAGTACTTC. Its translation is CASSIRPHEQYF.

The chain carries TRBV6-1 and TRBJ2-7, with 11 bases matching TRBD2. CDR3 length equals 16 residues. Germline V gene lookup returns CDR1 MNHNS and CDR2 SASEGT. Trimming cost V 5 bases and J 4 bases; bases outside gene matches: 10. The CDR3 region has the DNA TGTGCCAGCAGTACCCCGGGACTAGCGGAGGCTTACGAGCAGTACTTC. As protein: CASSTPGLAEAYEQYF.

This clonotype has ten or more counts. The V and J genes are TRBV6-5 and TRBJ2-1; D uncertain. The germline gives CDR1 MNHEY, CDR2 SVGAGI. Trimming shortened V by 2 bases and J by 10 bases, and 9 bases separated the two germline ends. The CDR3 has 12 amino acids. The CDR3 DNA is TGTGCCAGCAGTTACCGCTTAGAGGAGCAGTTCTTC. Amino acid sequence: CASSYRLEEQFF.

This clonotype was observed at least ten times. J is TRBJ1-2 and V is TRBV10-1, with 7 positions matching TRBD1. V gave up 3 bases and J gave up 4 bases; unmatched junction bases: 8. The CDR3 covers 15 residues. Germline V lookup: CDR1 WNHNN, CDR2 SYGVQD (reference sequence). The chain's CDR3 is CASSDTRDSTYGYTF. For the CDR3, the DNA is TGCGCCAGCAGTGATACCCGGGACAGTACCTATGGCTACACCTTC.

There are many counts of this clonotype. The V call is TRBV20-1, the J call TRBJ2-4; D perhaps matches TRBD2 (6 bases). Germline V gives CDR1 DFQATT, CDR2 SNEGSKA (reference sequence). The CDR3 runs 17 residues. V was clipped by 0 bases and J by 0 bases, with 15 bases between them. CDR3 region: CSARDSRGRRAKNIQYF. CDR3 nucleotides: TGCAGTGCTAGAGATAGTAGAGGGAGGCGAGCCAAAAACATTCAGTACTTC.